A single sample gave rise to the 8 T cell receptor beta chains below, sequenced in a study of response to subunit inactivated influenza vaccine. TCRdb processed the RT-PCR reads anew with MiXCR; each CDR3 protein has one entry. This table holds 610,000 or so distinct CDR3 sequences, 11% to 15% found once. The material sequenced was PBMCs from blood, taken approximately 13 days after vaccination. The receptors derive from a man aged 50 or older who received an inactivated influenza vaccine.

CDR3 in DNA: TGCAGTGCTACGCGGGGGGGTGTCCCAGATACGCAGTATTTT. This codes for CSATRGGVPDTQYF. The gene calls are TRBV20-1 and TRBJ2-3; 9 bases match TRBD2. Germline V gene lookup returns CDR1 DFQATT and CDR2 SNEGSKA (reference sequence). This CDR3 region has 14 residues. V was clipped by 4 bases and J by 4 bases; unmatched bases: 6.

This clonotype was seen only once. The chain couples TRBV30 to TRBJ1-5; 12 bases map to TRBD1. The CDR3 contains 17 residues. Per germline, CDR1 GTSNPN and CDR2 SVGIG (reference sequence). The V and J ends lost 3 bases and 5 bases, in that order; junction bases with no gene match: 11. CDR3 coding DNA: TGTGCCTGGAGCCCCGGGACAGGGGGCCAAGGACATCAGCCCCAGCATTTT. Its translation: CAWSPGTGGQGHQPQHF.

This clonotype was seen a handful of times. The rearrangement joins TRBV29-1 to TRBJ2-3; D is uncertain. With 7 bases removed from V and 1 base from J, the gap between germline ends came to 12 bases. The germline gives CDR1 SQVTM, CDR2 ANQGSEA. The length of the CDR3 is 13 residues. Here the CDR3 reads CSARPMGTDTQYF. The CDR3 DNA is TGCAGCGCCAGACCGATGGGCACAGATACGCAGTATTTT.

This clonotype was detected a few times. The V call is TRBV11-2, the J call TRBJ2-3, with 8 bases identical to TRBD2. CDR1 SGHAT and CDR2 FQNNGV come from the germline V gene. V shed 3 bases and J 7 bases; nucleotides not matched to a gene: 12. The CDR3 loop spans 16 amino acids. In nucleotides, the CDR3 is TGTGCCAGCAGCTTCGCCCGGAGCGGGAGTTTAAATACGCAGTATTTT. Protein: CASSFARSGSLNTQYF. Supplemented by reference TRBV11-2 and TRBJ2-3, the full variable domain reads EAGVAQSPRYKIIEKRQSVAFWCNPISGHATLYWYQQILGQGPKLLIQFQNNGVVDDSQLPKDRFSAERLKGVDSTLKIQPAKLEDSAVYLCASSFARSGSLNTQYFGPGTRLTVL.

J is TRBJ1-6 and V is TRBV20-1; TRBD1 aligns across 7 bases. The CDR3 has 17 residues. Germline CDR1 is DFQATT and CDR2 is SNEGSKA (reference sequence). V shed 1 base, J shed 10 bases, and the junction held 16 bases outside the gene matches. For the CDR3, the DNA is TGCAGTGCTAGAGCGAATCCTTTGACAGGGATAAGCTCACCCCTCCACTTT. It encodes CSARANPLTGISSPLHF.

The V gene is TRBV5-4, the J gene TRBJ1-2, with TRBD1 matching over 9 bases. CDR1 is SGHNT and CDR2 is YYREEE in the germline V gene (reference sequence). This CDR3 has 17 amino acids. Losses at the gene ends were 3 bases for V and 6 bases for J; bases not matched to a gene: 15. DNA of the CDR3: TGTGCCAGCAGCTCACCCTCCGGGACAGGGTGGGGAGATGGCTACACCTTC. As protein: CASSSPSGTGWGDGYTF.

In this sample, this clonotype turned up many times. This chain's CDR3 is CASSQGSGEQFF. CDR3 sequence (DNA): TGTGCCAGCAGCCAGGGATCCGGTGAGCAGTTCTTC. The V call is TRBV11-2, the J call TRBJ2-1; possibly TRBD1 for D (5 bases). V was pared by 5 bases and J by 9 bases, with 11 bases between. CDR3 length equals 12 residues. Germline V gives CDR1 SGHAT, CDR2 FQNNGV.

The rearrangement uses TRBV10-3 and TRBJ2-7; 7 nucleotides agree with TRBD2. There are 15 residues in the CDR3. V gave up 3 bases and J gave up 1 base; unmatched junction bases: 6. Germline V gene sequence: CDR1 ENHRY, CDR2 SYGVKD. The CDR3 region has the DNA TGTGCCATCAGTGATCGGGGGGTCCTTTCCTACGAGCAGTACTTC. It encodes CAISDRGVLSYEQYF.